The source of this T cell receptor (beta chain) is a study of blood T cell repertoires in COVID-19. Across the study: Some COVID-19 samples were acute and others convalescent; all came from the United States, Italy and Spain. The analysed material was cDNA or gDNA that came from T cells, B-cell-depleted T cells, or PBMCs.

This clone is a singleton in its sample. The data were produced by immunoSEQ multiplex PCR, yet TCRdb's version contains in-frame clones alone and is incomplete. The sample includes about 110,000 clones, roughly 88% of them seen just once. The CDR3 is 15 amino acids. CDR1 SNHLY and CDR2 FYNNEI come from the germline V gene. Germline trimming cut 5 bases from V and 4 bases from J; bases unmatched to any gene: 8. The sequence came from a human donor in a cohort sampled during active COVID-19. The specimen sequenced was peripheral blood. This chain uses TRBV2 with TRBJ2-7, with 10 bases aligning to TRBD2. The CDR3 sequence: CASSPTSGLAYEQYF. As DNA, the CDR3 is TGTGCCAGCAGTCCGACTAGCGGGTTGGCATACGAGCAGTACTTC.